A selection of T cell receptor beta chains follows, all from one sample in a study of response to subunit inactivated influenza vaccine. TCRdb re-analysed the RT-PCR reads in MiXCR, keeping a single row per CDR3 protein. The profile shows roughly 650,000 distinct CDR3 sequences, 15% to 18% of them singletons. The source was PBMCs from blood, collected 11 to 12 days after vaccination. These receptors came from a man in his fifties or sixties who received an inactivated influenza vaccine. CDR3s include the opening cysteine and the closing phenylalanine or tryptophan. The D gene is left open where the match is weak. Only some rows state a clone size, as once, few, many or a class for expanded clones.

>TRBJ2-1|TRBD2|TRBV3-1|few
TGTGCCAGCAGCCATACCGGGACTAGCAGTTACAATGAGCAGTTCTTC
CASSHTGTSSYNEQFF
>TRBJ2-3|NA|TRBV7-2|many
TGTGCCAGCAGCTTATGGGGTTCAGATACGCAGTATTTT
CASSLWGSDTQYF
>TRBJ2-5|NA|TRBV4-3|NA
TGCGCCAGCAGCCCGAGCATAGCCGGAGAGACCCAGTACTTC
CASSPSIAGETQYF
>TRBJ2-1|TRBD2|TRBV6-2/TRBV6-3|few
TGTGCCAGCAGTTACGGCCTAGCGGGAGTGAATGAGCAGTTCTTC
CASSYGLAGVNEQFF
>TRBJ1-6|NA|TRBV4-1|many
TGCGCCAGCAGCTCCAGAGTCCACGATTCTACTAATTCACCCCTCCACTTT
CASSSRVHDSTNSPLHF
>TRBJ2-3|NA|TRBV28|few
TGTGCCAGCAGTTTTGATACGCAGTATTTT
CASSFDTQYF
>TRBJ2-5|NA|TRBV20-1|NA
TGCAGTGCTAGGAGTTTCGAGACCCAGTACTTC
CSARSFETQYF
>TRBJ2-1|NA|TRBV4-1|NA
TGCGCCAGCAGCCTATACCCCCGGGGTCCCTCCTACAATGAGCAGTTCTTC
CASSLYPRGPSYNEQFF
>TRBJ2-5|NA|TRBV20-1|many
TGCAGTGCTAGTCTTGGGGCCCATCAAGAGACCCAGTACTTC
CSASLGAHQETQYF
>TRBJ1-5|NA|TRBV12-3/TRBV12-4|NA
TGTGCCAGCAGTCCTACGGGTCGCAATCAGCCCCAGCATTTT
CASSPTGRNQPQHF
>TRBJ2-1|TRBD2|TRBV20-1|NA
TGCAGTGCCACGAGCGGGAGGGTCTCCTACAATGAGCAGTTCTTC
CSATSGRVSYNEQFF
>TRBJ1-6|TRBD1|TRBV10-3|few
TGTGCCATCAGGGACAGGGCAAATTCACCCCTCCACTTT
CAIRDRANSPLHF
>TRBJ1-5|NA|TRBV6-5|few
TGTGCCAGCAGTTACTCATGGCGGAGCAATCAGCCCCAGCATTTT
CASSYSWRSNQPQHF
>TRBJ1-2|TRBD1|TRBV7-2|few
TGTGCCAGCAGCTTAGGGATGACAGGGACGGGCAATGGCTACACCTTC
CASSLGMTGTGNGYTF
>TRBJ2-3|TRBD1|TRBV27|few
TGTGCCAGCAGTTTAATGTGGGCGACAGGGGCGGCAGATACGCAGTATTTT
CASSLMWATGAADTQYF
>TRBJ2-7|TRBD2|TRBV20-1|NA
TGCAGTGCTCCTGGACTAGCGGGTGGCTACGAGCAGTACTTC
CSAPGLAGGYEQYF
>TRBJ2-2|TRBD2|TRBV10-3|few
TGTGCCATCCGAGCTCTAGGGGCGGGAGTTTCCACCGGGGAGCTGTTTTTT
CAIRALGAGVSTGELFF
>TRBJ2-7|NA|TRBV4-2|few
TGTGCCAGCAGCCAAGATCGGAGGGGCCCAAGCGAGCAGTACTTC
CASSQDRRGPSEQYF
>TRBJ2-7|NA|TRBV27|few
TGTGCCAGCAGTCCGGTGGGGATTCTATCCGAGCAGTACTTC
CASSPVGILSEQYF
>TRBJ2-1|TRBD2|TRBV27|NA
TGTGCCAGCAGTCAAAAACCGGGACTAGCGGGGAGCAATGAGCAGTTCTTC
CASSQKPGLAGSNEQFF
>TRBJ1-2|NA|TRBV12-3/TRBV12-4|few
TGTGCCAGCAACGACCGGCATGGCTACACCTTC
CASNDRHGYTF
>TRBJ2-5|TRBD2|TRBV2|NA
TGTGCCAGCAGTGAATCTAGCGGGGAGTGGGAGACCCAGTACTTC
CASSESSGEWETQYF